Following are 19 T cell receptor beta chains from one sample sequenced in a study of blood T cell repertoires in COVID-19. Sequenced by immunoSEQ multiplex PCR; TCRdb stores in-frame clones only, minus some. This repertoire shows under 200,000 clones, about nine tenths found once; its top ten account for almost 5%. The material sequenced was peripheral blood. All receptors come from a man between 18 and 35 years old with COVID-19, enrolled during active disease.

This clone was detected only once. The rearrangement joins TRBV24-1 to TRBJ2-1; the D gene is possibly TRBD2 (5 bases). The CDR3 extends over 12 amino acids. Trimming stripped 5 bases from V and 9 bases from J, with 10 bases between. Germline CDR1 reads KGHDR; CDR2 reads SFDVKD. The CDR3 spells CATSVGSTEQFF. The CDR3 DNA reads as TGTGCCACCAGTGTAGGGAGTACTGAGCAGTTCTTC.

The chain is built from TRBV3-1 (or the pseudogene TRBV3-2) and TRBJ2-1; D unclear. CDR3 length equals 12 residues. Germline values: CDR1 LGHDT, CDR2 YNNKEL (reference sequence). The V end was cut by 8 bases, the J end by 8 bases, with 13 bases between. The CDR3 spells CASSQVGDEQFF. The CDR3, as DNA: TGTGCCAGCTCCCAGGTGGGCGATGAGCAGTTCTTC.

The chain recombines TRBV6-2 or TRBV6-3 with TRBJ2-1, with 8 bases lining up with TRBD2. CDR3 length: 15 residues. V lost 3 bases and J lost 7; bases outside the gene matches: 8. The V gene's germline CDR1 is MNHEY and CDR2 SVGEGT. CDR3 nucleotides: TGTGCCAGCAGTTATAACGCGCGGGAGGTTAATGAGCAGTTCTTC. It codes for CASSYNAREVNEQFF.

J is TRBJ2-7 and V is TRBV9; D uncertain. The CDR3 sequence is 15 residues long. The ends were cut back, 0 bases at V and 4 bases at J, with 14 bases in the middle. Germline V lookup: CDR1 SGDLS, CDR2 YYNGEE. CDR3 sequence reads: CASSVATAASYEQYF. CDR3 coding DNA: TGTGCCAGCAGCGTAGCTACCGCAGCGAGTTACGAGCAGTACTTC.

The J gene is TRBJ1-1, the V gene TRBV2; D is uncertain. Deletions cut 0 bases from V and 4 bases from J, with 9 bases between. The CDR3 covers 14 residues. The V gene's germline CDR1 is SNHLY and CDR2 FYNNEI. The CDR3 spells CASSEALGITEAFF. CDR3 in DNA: TGTGCCAGCAGTGAAGCGCTCGGGATCACTGAAGCTTTCTTT.

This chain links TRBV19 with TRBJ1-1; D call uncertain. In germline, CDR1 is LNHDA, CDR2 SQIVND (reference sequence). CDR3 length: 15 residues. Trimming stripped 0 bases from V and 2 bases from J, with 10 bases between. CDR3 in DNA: TGTGCCAGTAGTATAGATCTATCCGGTAACACTGAAGCTTTCTTT. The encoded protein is CASSIDLSGNTEAFF.

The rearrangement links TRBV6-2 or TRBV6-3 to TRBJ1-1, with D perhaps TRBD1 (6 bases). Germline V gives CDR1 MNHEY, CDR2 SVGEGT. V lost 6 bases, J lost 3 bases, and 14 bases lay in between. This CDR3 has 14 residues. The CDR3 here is CASSQSYRDTEAFF. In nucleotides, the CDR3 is TGTGCCAGCAGCCAATCCTACAGGGACACTGAAGCTTTCTTT.

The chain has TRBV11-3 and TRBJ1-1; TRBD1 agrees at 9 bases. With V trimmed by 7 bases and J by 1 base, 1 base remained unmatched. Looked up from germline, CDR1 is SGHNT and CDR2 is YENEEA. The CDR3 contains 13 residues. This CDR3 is CASKGQGNTEAFF. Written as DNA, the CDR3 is TGTGCCAGCAAGGGACAGGGGAACACTGAAGCTTTCTTT.

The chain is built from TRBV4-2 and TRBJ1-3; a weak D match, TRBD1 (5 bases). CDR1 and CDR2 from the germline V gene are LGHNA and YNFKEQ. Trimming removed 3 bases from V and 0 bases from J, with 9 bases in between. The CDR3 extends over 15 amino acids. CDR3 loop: CASSHHDSSGNTIYF. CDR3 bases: TGTGCCAGCAGCCACCACGACAGCTCTGGAAACACCATATATTTT.

The CDR3 sequence is CASSQDPSTDTIYF. The DNA of the CDR3 is TGCGCCAGCAGCCAAGACCCGTCAACGGACACCATATATTTT. This chain joins TRBV4-3 and TRBJ1-3; D is undetermined. Trimming removed 0 bases from V and 8 bases from J, with 11 bases in between. Looked up from germline, CDR1 is LGHNA and CDR2 is YSLEER. The CDR3 runs 14 residues.

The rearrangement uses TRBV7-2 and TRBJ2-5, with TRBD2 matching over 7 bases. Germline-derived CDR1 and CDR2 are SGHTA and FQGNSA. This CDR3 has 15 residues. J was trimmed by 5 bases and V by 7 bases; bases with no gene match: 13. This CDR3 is CASTLSYAGDETQYF. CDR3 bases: TGTGCCAGCACCCTTAGCTATGCGGGAGATGAGACCCAGTACTTC.

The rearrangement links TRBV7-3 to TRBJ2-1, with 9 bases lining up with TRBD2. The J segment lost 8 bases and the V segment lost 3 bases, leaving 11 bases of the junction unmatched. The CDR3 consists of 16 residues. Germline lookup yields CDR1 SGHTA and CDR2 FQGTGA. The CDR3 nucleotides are TGTGCCAGCAGCTTGAGTAGCGGGAGAGGGATCGATGAGCAGTTCTTC. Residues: CASSLSSGRGIDEQFF.

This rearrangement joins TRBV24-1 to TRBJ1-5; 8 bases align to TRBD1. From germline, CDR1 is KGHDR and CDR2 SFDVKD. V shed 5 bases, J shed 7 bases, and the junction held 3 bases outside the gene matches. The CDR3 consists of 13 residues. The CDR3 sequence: CATSASGGQPQHF. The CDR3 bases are TGTGCCACCAGTGCCTCAGGGGGCCAGCCCCAGCATTTT.

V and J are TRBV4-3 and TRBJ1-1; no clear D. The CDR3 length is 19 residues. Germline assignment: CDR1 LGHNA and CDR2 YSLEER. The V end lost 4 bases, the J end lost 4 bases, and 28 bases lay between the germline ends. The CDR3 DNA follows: TGCGCCAGCAGCCGCACCACGGGGTTTATAGATGGGCGAAGCACTGAAGCTTTCTTT. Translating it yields CASSRTTGFIDGRSTEAFF.

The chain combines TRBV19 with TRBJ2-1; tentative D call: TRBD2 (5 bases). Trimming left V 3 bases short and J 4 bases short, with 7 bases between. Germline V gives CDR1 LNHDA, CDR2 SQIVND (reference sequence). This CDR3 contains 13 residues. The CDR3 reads CASSISGYNEQFF. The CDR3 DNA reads TGTGCCAGTAGTATTTCGGGGTACAATGAGCAGTTCTTC.

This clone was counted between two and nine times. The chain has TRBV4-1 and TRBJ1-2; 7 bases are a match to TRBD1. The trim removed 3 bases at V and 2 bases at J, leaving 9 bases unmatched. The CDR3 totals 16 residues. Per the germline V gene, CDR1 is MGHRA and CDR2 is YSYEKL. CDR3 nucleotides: TGCGCCAGCAGCCACACTTTTACAGGGGAGAACTATGGCTACACCTTC. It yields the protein CASSHTFTGENYGYTF.

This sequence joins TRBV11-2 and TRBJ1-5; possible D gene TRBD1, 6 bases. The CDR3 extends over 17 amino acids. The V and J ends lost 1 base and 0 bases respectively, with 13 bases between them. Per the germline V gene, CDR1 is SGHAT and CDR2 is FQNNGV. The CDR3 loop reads CASSLVGEGGSNQPQHF. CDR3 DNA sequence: TGTGCCAGCAGCTTAGTGGGGGAGGGGGGTAGCAATCAGCCCCAGCATTTT.

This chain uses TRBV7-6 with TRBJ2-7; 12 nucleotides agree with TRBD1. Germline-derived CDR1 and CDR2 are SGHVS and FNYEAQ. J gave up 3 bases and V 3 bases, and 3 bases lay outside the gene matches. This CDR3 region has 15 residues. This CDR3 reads CASSLGTGGHYEQYF. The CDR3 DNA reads TGTGCCAGCAGCTTGGGGACAGGGGGCCACTACGAGCAGTACTTC.

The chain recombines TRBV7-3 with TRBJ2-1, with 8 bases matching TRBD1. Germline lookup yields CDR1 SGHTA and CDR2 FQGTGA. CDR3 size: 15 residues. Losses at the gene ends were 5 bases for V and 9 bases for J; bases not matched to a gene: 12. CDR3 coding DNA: TGTGCCAGCAGCCTCGGACAGGGATACCCCAGTGAGCAGTTCTTC. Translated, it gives CASSLGQGYPSEQFF.